This passage covers 31 T cell receptor beta chains from one sample sequenced in a study of neurological immune-mediated disorders. TCRdb re-derived calls from the 5' RACE reads in MiXCR, one entry per CDR3 protein. The data show under 50,000 distinct CDR3 sequences, with approximately 10% seen just once and over 3.5% held by the top ten. The sequenced sample was CD4+ T cells from blood. These receptors were collected from a woman in her twenties or thirties with HTLV-1-associated myelopathy (HAM/TSP).

This chain uses TRBV10-3 with TRBJ2-3; TRBD2 aligns across 12 bases. The J segment lost 0 bases and the V segment lost 10 bases, leaving 11 bases of the junction unmatched. This CDR3 spans 17 amino acids. Germline V lookup: CDR1 ENHRY, CDR2 SYGVKD. CDR3 sequence (DNA): TGTGCCACCCGCGGGACTGGGACTAGCGGGAGCACAGATACGCAGTATTTT. Translation: CATRGTGTSGSTDTQYF.

This clonotype was found many times. This chain joins TRBV6-2 or TRBV6-3 and TRBJ1-2; D uncertain. Germline lookup yields CDR1 MNHEY and CDR2 SVGEGT. Trimming took 6 bases from V and 1 from J, leaving 15 bases between them. The CDR3 is 15 residues long. The CDR3 spells CASSPPDRLNYGYTF. CDR3 sequence (DNA): TGTGCCAGCAGCCCTCCGGACCGTCTTAACTATGGCTACACCTTC.

This clonotype was seen at least ten times. V and J are TRBV5-4 and TRBJ2-3; 12 bases map to TRBD2. Germline CDR1 SGHNT, CDR2 YYREEE (reference sequence). The CDR3 runs to 16 residues. V lost 0 bases and J lost 6; bases outside the gene matches: 5. CDR3 region: CASSLDLAGGSDTQYF. CDR3 nucleotide sequence: TGTGCCAGCAGCTTGGACCTAGCGGGGGGGTCGGATACGCAGTATTTT.

This clonotype was picked up many times. The chain employs TRBV5-1 and TRBJ2-7, with TRBD1 as a possible D gene (6 bases). This CDR3 is built from 15 residues. CDR1 SGHRS and CDR2 YFSETQ come from the germline V gene. V was clipped by 4 bases and J by 2 bases, with 16 bases between them. CDR3 bases: TGCGCCAGCAGCCCACAGGGTAGAAGGGCCTACGAGCAGTACTTC. Translation gives CASSPQGRRAYEQYF.

This clonotype was seen at least ten times. The chain joins TRBV12-3 or TRBV12-4 to TRBJ1-5; 7 nucleotides agree with TRBD1. The CDR3 is 15 residues long. V lost 5 bases to trimming and J lost 2 bases; unmatched junction nucleotides: 6. The CDR3 coding sequence is TGTGCCAGCAGTCTAACCGGGACAGGCAATCAGCCCCAGCATTTT. This sequence encodes CASSLTGTGNQPQHF.

In this sample, this clonotype turned up many times. The V gene is TRBV9, the J gene TRBJ1-2; D ambiguous. Germline V gene data show CDR1 as SGDLS and CDR2 as YYNGEE. V was pared by 0 bases and J by 0 bases, with 9 bases between. This CDR3 comprises 15 residues. CDR3 in amino acids: CASSVAPASNYGYTF. DNA for the CDR3: TGTGCCAGCAGCGTAGCCCCAGCCTCTAACTATGGCTACACCTTC.

The V gene is TRBV18, the J gene TRBJ2-3; D is ambiguous. The CDR3 sequence is 13 residues long. V lost 0 bases and J 4 bases, leaving 5 bases between the germline ends. CDR1 and CDR2 (germline): KGHSH, LQKENI. Written as DNA, the CDR3 is TGTGCCAGCTCACCACCGCGGCCAGATACGCAGTATTTT. Translating gives CASSPPRPDTQYF.

This chain joins TRBV6-1 and TRBJ2-2; D is unresolved. From germline, CDR1 is MNHNS and CDR2 SASEGT. The length of the CDR3 is 15 residues. Trimming took off 2 bases at V and 5 bases at J, with 12 bases between the two ends. The CDR3 bases are TGTGCCAGCAGTGAACCAGGATTAATGACCGGGGAGCTGTTTTTT. Translating it yields CASSEPGLMTGELFF.

Ten or more counts support this clonotype. Here the CDR3 reads CASRHRGYEQYF. In DNA form, the CDR3 reads TGTGCCAGCAGACACAGGGGCTACGAGCAGTACTTC. The chain combines TRBV6-2 or TRBV6-3 with TRBJ2-7; 7 bases fit TRBD1. The length of the CDR3 is 12 residues. V dropped 6 bases and J dropped 3; count of bases not matched to a gene: 2. CDR1 and CDR2 (germline): MNHEY, SVGEGT.

This clonotype has at least ten counts. The chain links TRBV7-9 to TRBJ2-7; 8 bases fit TRBD1. Unmatched junction bases numbered 9, after V lost 7 bases and J lost 7 bases. CDR3 length: 13 amino acids. In germline, CDR1 is SEHNR, CDR2 FQNEAQ (reference sequence). CDR3 loop: CASTPGTGREQYF. The DNA for the CDR3 is TGTGCCAGCACCCCTGGGACAGGCCGGGAGCAGTACTTC.

This clonotype was seen repeatedly, ten times or more. The chain links TRBV29-1 to TRBJ1-1, with D perhaps matching TRBD1 (5 bases). The V and J ends lost 7 bases and 0 bases respectively, with 18 bases between them. Germline V gives CDR1 SQVTM, CDR2 ANQGSEA. The CDR3 length is 15 residues. The CDR3 region is CSADQARGVNTEAFF. The CDR3 bases are TGCAGCGCCGACCAAGCAAGGGGAGTGAACACTGAAGCTTTCTTT. Supplemented by reference TRBV29-1 and TRBJ1-1, the full variable domain reads SAVISQKPSRDICQRGTSLTIQCQVDSQVTMMFWYRQQPGQSLTLIATANQGSEATYESGFVIDKFPISRPNLTFSTLTVSNMSPEDSSIYLCSADQARGVNTEAFFGQGTRLTVV.

This clonotype was seen at least ten times. The rearrangement uses TRBV5-1 and TRBJ2-7; TRBD2 might be the D (5 bases). The CDR3 sequence is 15 residues long. Trimming removed 2 bases at V and 2 bases at J, with 14 bases between. Per the germline V gene, CDR1 is SGHRS and CDR2 is YFSETQ. The DNA of the CDR3 is TGCGCCAGCAGCTTCGCTAGCAGCAAGCCCTACGAGCAGTACTTC. Its protein is CASSFASSKPYEQYF. The full variable domain, its missing parts supplied by reference TRBV5-1 and TRBJ2-7, is KAGVTQTPRYLIKTRGQQVTLSCSPISGHRSVSWYQQTPGQGLQFLFEYFSETQRNKGNFPGRFSGRQFSNSRSEMNVSTLELGDSALYLCASSFASSKPYEQYFGPGTRLTVT.

This clonotype was seen repeatedly, ten times or more. The chain combines TRBV7-2 with TRBJ1-5, with 10 positions matching TRBD1. CDR1 and CDR2 (germline): SGHTA, FQGNSA. The CDR3 runs to 15 residues. V was pared by 1 base and J by 6 bases, with 3 bases of the junction left unmatched. The CDR3 loop is CASSLGDRGGQPQHF. The CDR3 nucleotides read TGTGCCAGCAGCTTAGGGGACAGGGGAGGTCAGCCCCAGCATTTT. The variable domain in full, with the rest retrieved from reference TRBV7-2 and TRBJ1-5, is GAGVSQSPSNKVTEKGKDVELRCDPISGHTALYWYRQSLGQGLEFLIYFQGNSAPDKSGLPSDRFSAERTGGSVSTLTIQRTQQEDSAVYLCASSLGDRGGQPQHFGDGTRLSIL.

This clonotype turned up a few times. J is TRBJ2-1 and V is TRBV5-1; possible D gene TRBD2, 5 bases. The CDR3 loop spans 15 amino acids. V was pared by 0 bases and J by 4 bases, with 11 bases between. From germline, CDR1 is SGHRS and CDR2 YFSETQ. The DNA of the CDR3 is TGCGCCAGCAGCTTGGCCGTCGGGATTTACAATGAGCAGTTCTTC. Translation gives CASSLAVGIYNEQFF.

This clonotype came up many times. The chain has TRBV5-5 and TRBJ2-1, with 7 bases fitting TRBD1. The CDR3 has 15 residues. V trimming: 0 bases; J trimming: 1 base; junction bases outside the gene matches: 1. Germline V lookup: CDR1 SGHKS, CDR2 YYEKEE (reference sequence). The CDR3, as DNA: TGTGCCAGCAGCTTGGACAGGGGTTCCTACAATGAGCAGTTCTTC. Protein product: CASSLDRGSYNEQFF.

V gene TRBV5-1 combines with J gene TRBJ2-3; possibly TRBD1 or TRBD2 for D (5 bases each). CDR1 is SGHRS and CDR2 is YFSETQ in the germline V gene. The CDR3 is made up of 14 amino acids. Trimming shortened V by 4 bases and J by 3 bases, and 12 bases separated the two germline ends. The CDR3: CASSPGEGTDTQYF. The CDR3 region has the DNA TGCGCCAGCAGCCCCGGAGAGGGGACAGATACGCAGTATTTT.

The table lists this clonotype with a few counts. The rearrangement joins TRBV7-6 to TRBJ1-1; perhaps TRBD1 as D (5 bases). Per the germline V gene, CDR1 is SGHVS and CDR2 is FNYEAQ. Trimming took off 5 bases at V and 1 base at J, with 20 bases between the two ends. CDR3 length: 17 amino acids. The CDR3, as DNA: TGTGCCAGCAGCAAGACGGCAGGGCTTCGGGGGAACACTGAAGCTTTCTTT. Protein sequence: CASSKTAGLRGNTEAFF. The full variable domain, with the rest looked up from reference TRBV7-6 and TRBJ1-1, is GAGVSQSPRYKVTKRGQDVALRCDPISGHVSLYWYRQALGQGPEFLTYFNYEAQQDKSGLPNDRFSAERPEGSISTLTIQRTEQRDSAMYRCASSKTAGLRGNTEAFFGQGTRLTVV.

The table lists this clonotype with many counts. This chain's CDR3 is CAWSVQANYGYTF. DNA of the CDR3: TGTGCCTGGAGTGTACAAGCTAACTATGGCTACACCTTC. This chain uses TRBV30 with TRBJ1-2, with no clear D. The CDR3 has 13 residues. Trimming took off 0 bases at V and 0 bases at J, with 5 bases between the two ends. CDR1 and CDR2 (germline): GTSNPN, SVGIG (reference sequence).

This clonotype was recorded at least ten times. The J gene is TRBJ1-2, the V gene TRBV5-6; 8 bases match TRBD1. Germline assignment: CDR1 SGHDT and CDR2 YYEEEE. V lost 2 bases, J lost 7 bases, and 10 bases stayed unmatched. This CDR3 spans 15 amino acids. The CDR3 DNA reads as TGTGCCAGCAGCTTCCGACAGGGGTGGTCTGGTGGCTACACCTTC. Encoded protein: CASSFRQGWSGGYTF.

This clonotype appeared many times. The chain joins TRBV18 to TRBJ2-7, with D hard to call. Germline V lookup: CDR1 KGHSH, CDR2 LQKENI. CDR3 length equals 14 residues. V lost 2 bases to trimming and J lost 2 bases, with 10 bases between them. This chain's CDR3 is CASSPNFTPYEQYF. The DNA of the CDR3 is TGTGCCAGCTCACCAAACTTTACCCCCTACGAGCAGTACTTC.

This clonotype was recorded many times. The CDR3 DNA reads TGTGCCAGCTCACCAGGCTTATCAGACAGATTGAGCGGCTACACCTTC. Residues: CASSPGLSDRLSGYTF. The chain couples TRBV18 to TRBJ1-2; D is perhaps TRBD1 (5 bases). CDR1 is KGHSH, CDR2 LQKENI, per germline. CDR3 length: 16 residues. Deletions cut 2 bases from V and 8 bases from J, with 21 bases between.

This clonotype appeared many times. This chain connects TRBV6-1 to TRBJ2-1; D gene uncertain. Germline lookup yields CDR1 MNHNS and CDR2 SASEGT. Trimming left V 1 base short and J 2 bases short, with 12 bases between. There are 16 residues in the CDR3. This chain's CDR3 is CASSEVPTITYNEQFF. CDR3 nucleotide sequence: TGTGCCAGCAGTGAAGTCCCTACTATTACCTACAATGAGCAGTTCTTC.

This clonotype was counted at least ten times. V gene TRBV12-3 or TRBV12-4 combines with J gene TRBJ2-7; no clear D gene. The CDR3 loop spans 14 amino acids. V was pared by 7 bases and J by 2 bases, with 15 bases between. The CDR3 here is CASTPGRLAYEQYF. In nucleotides, the CDR3 is TGTGCCAGCACCCCCGGGCGTCTAGCCTACGAGCAGTACTTC.

By share of the sample, this clonotype is medium-sized (0.01 to 0.1%). The chain employs TRBV4-2 and TRBJ2-3; no definite D call. Germline lookup yields CDR1 LGHNA and CDR2 YNFKEQ. The CDR3 consists of 14 residues. Trimming took off 1 base at V and 4 bases at J, with 9 bases between the two ends. The CDR3 DNA reads TGTGCCAGCAGCCAAGTCTCGAGCTCAGATACGCAGTATTTT. Residues: CASSQVSSSDTQYF.

This clonotype was recorded many times. The chain is built from TRBV7-8 and TRBJ1-2, with D perhaps matching TRBD1 (5 bases). Trimming stripped 4 bases from V and 4 bases from J, with 19 bases between. This CDR3 region has 16 residues. Germline V gene sequence: CDR1 SGHVS, CDR2 FQNEAQ. The CDR3 region has the DNA TGTGCCAGCAGCTCCGTGAAGGGGCGCATCCCCTATGGCTACACCTTC. Translation gives CASSSVKGRIPYGYTF.

This clonotype was seen many times. This chain uses TRBV19 with TRBJ1-6, with no clear D. Germline V gene sequence: CDR1 LNHDA, CDR2 SQIVND (reference sequence). V lost 5 bases and J lost 5, with 7 bases in between. The CDR3 loop spans 13 amino acids. Here the CDR3 reads CASSRADNSPLHF. The DNA of the CDR3 is TGTGCCAGTAGTCGGGCAGATAATTCACCCCTCCACTTT.

The table lists this clonotype with many counts. The gene calls are TRBV19 and TRBJ1-4, with D possibly matching TRBD1 (5 bases). Germline assignment: CDR1 LNHDA and CDR2 SQIVND (reference sequence). This CDR3 is 12 amino acids long. Trimming pared 6 bases from V and 15 bases from J, leaving 17 bases between. The CDR3 here is CASSFRDAPMFF. CDR3 bases: TGTGCCAGTAGCTTCCGGGACGCCCCCATGTTTTTT.

The chain employs TRBV11-2 and TRBJ2-2; a weak D match, TRBD2 (6 bases). Germline CDR1 SGHAT, CDR2 FQNNGV. V was shortened by 3 bases and J by 8 bases, with 13 bases between the two germline ends. The CDR3 runs to 14 residues. Here the CDR3 DNA reads TGTGCCAGCAGCTTGTCGGAGGGGACTGGGGAGCTGTTTTTT. As protein: CASSLSEGTGELFF.

This clonotype was detected many times. The V and J genes are TRBV12-3 or TRBV12-4 and TRBJ1-2; D is unclear. The CDR3 has 16 amino acids. Trimming took 3 bases from V and 5 from J, leaving 19 bases between them. CDR3 residues: CASSFGGFEKSYGYTF. The CDR3 region has the DNA TGTGCCAGCAGTTTCGGAGGTTTTGAGAAGTCATATGGCTACACCTTC.

In its sample, this clonotype was seen many times. V usage is TRBV7-2 and J usage is TRBJ1-6, with D possibly matching TRBD1 (6 bases). Trimming took 5 bases from V and 7 from J, leaving 18 bases between them. Germline V lookup: CDR1 SGHTA, CDR2 FQGNSA. The CDR3 spans 16 residues. The CDR3 bases are TGTGCCAGCAGCCTCGTTGGACAGCGACTGAATTCACCCCTCCACTTT. The encoded protein is CASSLVGQRLNSPLHF.

This clonotype was recorded many times. The J gene is TRBJ2-7, the V gene TRBV6-6; weak D call: TRBD1 (6 bases). The length of the CDR3 is 14 residues. In germline, CDR1 is MNHNY, CDR2 SVGAGI (reference sequence). V was trimmed by 5 bases and J by 4 bases, leaving 15 bases between them. This chain's CDR3 is CASSLRTEPYEQYF. The CDR3 bases are TGTGCCAGCAGTCTCCGGACAGAACCTTACGAGCAGTACTTC.